This entry describes one TCR beta chain. The antigen remains undetermined. This specimen belongs to a study of shared clonotypes between healthy human individuals. Whole-study findings and limits: Despite large depth, sorted-subset datasets appeared incompletely sequenced. Across subsets, estimated richness was generally greater for naive than for memory populations.

The repertoire was sequenced with immunoSEQ multiplex PCR; TCRdb's copy has only in-frame clones and lacks some. The sample lists more than 550,000 clones, approximately 72% occurring once. This clonotype was obtained from a woman in her twenties or thirties in good health. Specimen: memory CD4+ T cells sorted from blood. Documented subset: CD45RA-negative fraction.

CDR3 sequence: CASSEGWRGRAETQYF. In DNA form, the CDR3 reads TGTGCCAGCAGTGAAGGCTGGCGGGGGAGGGCGGAGACCCAGTACTTC. The chain has TRBV2 and TRBJ2-5, with 7 bases identical to TRBD2. The germline V gene has CDR1 SNHLY and CDR2 FYNNEI. The CDR3 has 16 residues. Trimming at V came to 1 base and at J to 5 bases, leaving 10 bases not matched to a gene.